This entry describes one T cell receptor (beta chain). The data belong to a study of blood T cell repertoires in COVID-19. Looking at the study overall: The United States, Italy and Spain supplied acute and convalescent COVID-19 samples. Sample material is recorded as cDNA or gDNA derived from T cells, B-cell-depleted T cells, or PBMCs.

The CDR3 is 12 residues long. V lost 4 bases, J lost 8 bases, and 11 bases lay in between. The V gene's germline CDR1 is SEHNR and CDR2 FQNEAQ (reference sequence). As originally analysed: Cell counts per sample came from amplifying reference gene primers. Method: immunoSEQ multiplex PCR; TCRdb's copy keeps in-frame clones and lacks some. Clonal size and the V and J genes are those of that table, whereas D and trimming came from the DNA. This sample has 160,000 or so clones, with roughly 87% found just once. The sequenced sample was peripheral blood. The gene calls are TRBV7-9 and TRBJ1-2; D possibly corresponds to TRBD1 (5 bases). This clonotype originated in a woman aged 50 to 60 with acute or convalescent COVID-19. The CDR3 protein is CASSSRTSGYTF. CDR3 nucleotide sequence: TGTGCCAGCAGCTCGAGGACATCCGGCTACACCTTC.